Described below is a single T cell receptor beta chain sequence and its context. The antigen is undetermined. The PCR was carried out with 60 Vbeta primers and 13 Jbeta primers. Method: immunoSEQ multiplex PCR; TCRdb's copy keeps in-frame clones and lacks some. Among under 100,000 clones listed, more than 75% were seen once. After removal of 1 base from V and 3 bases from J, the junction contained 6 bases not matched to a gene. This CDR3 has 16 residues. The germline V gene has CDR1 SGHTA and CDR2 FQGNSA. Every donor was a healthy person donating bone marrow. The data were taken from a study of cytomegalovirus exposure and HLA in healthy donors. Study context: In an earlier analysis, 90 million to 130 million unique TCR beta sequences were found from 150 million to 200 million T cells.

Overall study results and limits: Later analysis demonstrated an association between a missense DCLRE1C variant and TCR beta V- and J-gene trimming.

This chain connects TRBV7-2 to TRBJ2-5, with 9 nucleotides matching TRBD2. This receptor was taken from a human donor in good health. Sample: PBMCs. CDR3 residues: CASSLVGLALEETQYF. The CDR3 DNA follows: TGTGCCAGCAGCTTAGTAGGACTAGCGTTGGAAGAGACCCAGTACTTC.